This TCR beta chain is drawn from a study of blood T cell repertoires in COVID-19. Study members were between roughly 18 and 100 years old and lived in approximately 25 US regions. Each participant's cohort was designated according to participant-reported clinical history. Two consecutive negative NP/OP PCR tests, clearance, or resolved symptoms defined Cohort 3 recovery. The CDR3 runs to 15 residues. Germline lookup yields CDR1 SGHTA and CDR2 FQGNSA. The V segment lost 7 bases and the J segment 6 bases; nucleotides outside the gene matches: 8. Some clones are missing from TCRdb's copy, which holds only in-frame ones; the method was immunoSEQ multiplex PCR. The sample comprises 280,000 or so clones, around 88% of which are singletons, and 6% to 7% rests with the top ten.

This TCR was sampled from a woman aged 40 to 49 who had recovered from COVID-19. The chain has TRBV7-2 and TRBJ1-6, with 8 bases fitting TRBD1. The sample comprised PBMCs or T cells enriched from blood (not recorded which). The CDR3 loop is CASMLMTGVNSPLHF. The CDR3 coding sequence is TGTGCCAGCATGCTGATGACAGGGGTTAATTCACCCCTCCACTTT.